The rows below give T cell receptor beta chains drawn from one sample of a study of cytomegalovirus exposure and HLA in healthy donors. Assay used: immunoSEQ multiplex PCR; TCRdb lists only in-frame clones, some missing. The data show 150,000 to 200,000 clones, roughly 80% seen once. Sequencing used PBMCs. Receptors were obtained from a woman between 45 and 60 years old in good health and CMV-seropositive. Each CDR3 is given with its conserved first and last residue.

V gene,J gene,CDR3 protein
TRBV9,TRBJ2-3,CASNRGGALTDTQYF
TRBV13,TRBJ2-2,CASSLIAITGELFF
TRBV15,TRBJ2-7,CATSRDSGRNYEQYF
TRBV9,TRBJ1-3,CASTRSGNTIYF
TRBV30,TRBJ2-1,CAWSGKRGGEQFF
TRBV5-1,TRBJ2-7,CASSLDSAYEQYF
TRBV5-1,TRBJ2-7,CASSVQGINGREQYF
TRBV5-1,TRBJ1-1,CASSPVAEAEAFF
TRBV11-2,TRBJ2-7,CASSYRGGMTYEQYF
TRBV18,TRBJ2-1,CASSHGQGRYNEQFF
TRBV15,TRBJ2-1,CATSGDSNEQFF
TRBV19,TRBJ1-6,CASNNPSSYNSPLHF
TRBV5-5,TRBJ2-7,CASSLRSGSYEQYF
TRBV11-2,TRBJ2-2,CASSSYRGRGAGELFF
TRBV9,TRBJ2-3,CASSASRRYTDTQYF
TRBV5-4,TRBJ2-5,CASSLAKETQYF
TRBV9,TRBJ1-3,CASSVDRVGNTIYF
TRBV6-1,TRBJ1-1,CASLGEGGTEAFF
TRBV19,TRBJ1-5,CASSIEVDYSNQPQHF
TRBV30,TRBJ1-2,CAWSRGNYGYTF